This T cell receptor beta chain appears in the sequencing data of a study of blood T cell repertoires in COVID-19. This CDR3 comprises 15 residues. With 3 bases removed from V and 1 base from J, the gap between germline ends came to 13 bases. Germline CDR1 reads DFQATT; CDR2 reads SNEGSKA (reference sequence). Clones were sequenced by immunoSEQ multiplex PCR, and TCRdb holds only the in-frame ones, with some missing. The sample carries 190,000 or so clones, 80% to 90% recorded once. V and J are TRBV20-1 and TRBJ1-5; a weak D match, TRBD1 (6 bases). This clonotype was obtained from a woman aged 70-85 years with acute or convalescent COVID-19. Sample: peripheral blood. The CDR3 region has the DNA TGCAGTGCTAGTCTGGCGGGGGCCAGCAATCAGCCCCAGCATTTT. Its protein is CSASLAGASNQPQHF.